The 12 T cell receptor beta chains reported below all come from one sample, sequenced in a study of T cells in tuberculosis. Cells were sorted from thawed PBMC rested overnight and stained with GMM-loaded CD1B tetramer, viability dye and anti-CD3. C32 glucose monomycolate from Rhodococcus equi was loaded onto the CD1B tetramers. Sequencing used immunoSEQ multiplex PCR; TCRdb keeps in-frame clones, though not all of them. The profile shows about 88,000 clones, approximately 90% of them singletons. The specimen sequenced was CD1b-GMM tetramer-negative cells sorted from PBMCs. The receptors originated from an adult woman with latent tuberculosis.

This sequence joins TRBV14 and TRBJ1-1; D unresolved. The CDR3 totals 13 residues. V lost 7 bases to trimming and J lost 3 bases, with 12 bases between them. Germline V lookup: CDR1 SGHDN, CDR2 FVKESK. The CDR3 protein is CASKDTGYTEAFF. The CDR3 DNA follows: TGTGCCAGCAAAGATACGGGGTACACTGAAGCTTTCTTT.

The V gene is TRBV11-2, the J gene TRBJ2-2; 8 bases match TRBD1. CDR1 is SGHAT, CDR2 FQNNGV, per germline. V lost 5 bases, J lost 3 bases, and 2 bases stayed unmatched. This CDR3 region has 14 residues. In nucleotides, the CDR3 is TGTGCCAGCAGCCTGACAGGGGACACCGGGGAGCTGTTTTTT. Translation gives CASSLTGDTGELFF. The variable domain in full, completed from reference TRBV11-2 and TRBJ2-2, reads EAGVAQSPRYKIIEKRQSVAFWCNPISGHATLYWYQQILGQGPKLLIQFQNNGVVDDSQLPKDRFSAERLKGVDSTLKIQPAKLEDSAVYLCASSLTGDTGELFFGEGSRLTVL.

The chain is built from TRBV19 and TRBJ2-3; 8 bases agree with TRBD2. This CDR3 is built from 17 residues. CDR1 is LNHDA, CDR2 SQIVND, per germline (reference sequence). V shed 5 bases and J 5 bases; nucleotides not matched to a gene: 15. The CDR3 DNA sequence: TGTGCCAGTAGTCCCCCAGGGTGGCGGGGGGATTTAGATACGCAGTATTTT. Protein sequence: CASSPPGWRGDLDTQYF.

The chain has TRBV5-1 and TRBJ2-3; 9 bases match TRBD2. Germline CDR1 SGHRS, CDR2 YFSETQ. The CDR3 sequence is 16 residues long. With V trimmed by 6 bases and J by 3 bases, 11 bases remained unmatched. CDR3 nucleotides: TGCGCCAGCACGCTAACGCGGGGGGGCAAAACAGATACGCAGTATTTT. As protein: CASTLTRGGKTDTQYF. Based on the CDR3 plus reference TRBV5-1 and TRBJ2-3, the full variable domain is KAGVTQTPRYLIKTRGQQVTLSCSPISGHRSVSWYQQTPGQGLQFLFEYFSETQRNKGNFPGRFSGRQFSNSRSEMNVSTLELGDSALYLCASTLTRGGKTDTQYFGPGTRLTVL.

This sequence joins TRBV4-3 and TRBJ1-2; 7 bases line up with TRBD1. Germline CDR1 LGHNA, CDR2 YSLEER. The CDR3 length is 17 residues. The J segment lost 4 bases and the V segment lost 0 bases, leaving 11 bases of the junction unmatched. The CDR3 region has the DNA TGCGCCAGCAGCCAAGATCGGGGCCAGGGGGTCATCTATGGCTACACCTTC. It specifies CASSQDRGQGVIYGYTF.

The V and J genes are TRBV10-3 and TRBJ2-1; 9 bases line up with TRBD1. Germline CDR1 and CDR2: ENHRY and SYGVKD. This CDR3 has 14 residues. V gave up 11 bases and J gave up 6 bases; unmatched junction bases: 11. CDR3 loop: CASSRGDRANEQFF. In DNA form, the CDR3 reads TGTGCCTCCAGCCGGGGGGACAGGGCCAATGAGCAGTTCTTC.

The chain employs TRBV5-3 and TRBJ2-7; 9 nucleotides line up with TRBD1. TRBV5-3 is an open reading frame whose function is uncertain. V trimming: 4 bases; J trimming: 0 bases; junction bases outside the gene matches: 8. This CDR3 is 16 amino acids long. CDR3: CARSGTGTGTSYEQYV. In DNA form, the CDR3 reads TGTGCCAGAAGCGGGACCGGGACAGGGACCTCCTACGAGCAGTACGTC.

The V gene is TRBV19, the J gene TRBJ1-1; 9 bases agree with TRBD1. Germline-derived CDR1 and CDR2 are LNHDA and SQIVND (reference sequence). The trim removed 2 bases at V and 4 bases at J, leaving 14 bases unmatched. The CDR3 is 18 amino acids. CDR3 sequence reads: CASSIQTRDRVLGTEAFF. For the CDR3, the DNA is TGTGCCAGTAGTATACAAACCCGGGACAGGGTGTTGGGCACTGAAGCTTTCTTT. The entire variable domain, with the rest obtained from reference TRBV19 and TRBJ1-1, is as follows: DGGITQSPKYLFRKEGQNVTLSCEQNLNHDAMYWYRQDPGQGLRLIYYSQIVNDFQKGDIAEGYSVSREKKESFPLTVTSAQKNPTAFYLCASSIQTRDRVLGTEAFFGQGTRLTVV.

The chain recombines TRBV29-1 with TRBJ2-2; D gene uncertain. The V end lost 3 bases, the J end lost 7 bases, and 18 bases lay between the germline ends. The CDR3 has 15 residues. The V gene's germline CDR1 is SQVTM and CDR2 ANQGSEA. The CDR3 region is CSVEAAGLGGGELFF. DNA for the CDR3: TGCAGCGTTGAGGCGGCCGGCCTTGGTGGCGGGGAGCTGTTTTTT.

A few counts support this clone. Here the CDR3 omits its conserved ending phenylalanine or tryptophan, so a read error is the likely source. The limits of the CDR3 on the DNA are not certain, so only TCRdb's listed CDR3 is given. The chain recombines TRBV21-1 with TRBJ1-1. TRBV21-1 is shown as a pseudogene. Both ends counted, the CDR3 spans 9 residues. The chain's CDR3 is CASSKGSRV.

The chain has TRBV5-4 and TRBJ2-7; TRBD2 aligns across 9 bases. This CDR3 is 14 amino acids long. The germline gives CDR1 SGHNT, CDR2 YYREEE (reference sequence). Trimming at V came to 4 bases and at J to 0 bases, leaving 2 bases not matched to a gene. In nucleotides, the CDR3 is TGTGCCAGCAGCGGTAGCGGGAGCTCCTACGAGCAGTACTTC. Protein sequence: CASSGSGSSYEQYF.

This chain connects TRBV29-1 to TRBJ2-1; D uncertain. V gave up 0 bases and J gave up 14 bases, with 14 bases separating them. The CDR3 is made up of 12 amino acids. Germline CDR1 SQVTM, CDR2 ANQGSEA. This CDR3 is CSVEDTVLSKFF. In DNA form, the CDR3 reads TGCAGCGTTGAAGATACAGTCTTAAGTAAGTTCTTC.